The 9 T cell receptor beta chains below come from one sample, sequenced in a study of T cells after yellow fever vaccination. From the 5' RACE reads, TCRdb called clonotypes with MiXCR, one entry per CDR3 protein. The data show roughly 310,000 distinct CDR3 sequences, less than 4.5% seen once. The sample was PBMCs, taken on the day of the yellow fever booster vaccination. These receptors were obtained from a man aged 18 to 30 who received the YFV17D yellow fever vaccine.

The J gene is TRBJ1-2, the V gene TRBV5-4; perhaps TRBD1 as D (5 bases). Between the trimmed V and J ends, which lost 4 bases and 7 bases, there was a span of 11 bases. The CDR3 contains 12 residues. Germline CDR1 is SGHNT and CDR2 is YYREEE (reference sequence). The CDR3 spells CASSLDQGGYTF. The CDR3 DNA sequence: TGTGCCAGCAGCCTCGATCAGGGTGGCTACACCTTC.

This clonotype was seen repeatedly, ten times or more. The chain combines TRBV10-1 with TRBJ2-7, with D perhaps TRBD1 (6 bases). The CDR3 contains 14 residues. Germline CDR1 reads WNHNN; CDR2 reads SYGVQD (reference sequence). The germline V and J ends were trimmed by 2 bases and 2 bases, with 10 bases remaining between them. The CDR3 nucleotides are TGCGCCAGCAGTGAGCGGGACAAAGCCTACGAGCAGTACTTC. Amino acids: CASSERDKAYEQYF.

This clonotype came up many times. The CDR3 sequence is CASSLYRGTEAFF. As DNA, the CDR3 is TGTGCCAGCAGTTTGTACAGGGGCACTGAAGCTTTCTTT. The chain carries TRBV6-5 and TRBJ1-1, with 7 bases fitting TRBD1. Germline CDR1 and CDR2: MNHEY and SVGAGI. V gave up 4 bases and J gave up 4 bases; unmatched junction bases: 3. This CDR3 is 13 amino acids long.

The chain joins TRBV5-4 to TRBJ2-3, with 14 nucleotides matching TRBD2. The germline V gene encodes CDR1 SGHNT and CDR2 YYREEE (reference sequence). CDR3 length: 16 amino acids. The junction had 5 bases not matched to a gene; V was cut back by 4 bases and J by 4 bases. CDR3 DNA sequence: TGTGCCAGCAGCGGACTAGCGGGGGGCCTCGCAGATACGCAGTATTTT. Translated: CASSGLAGGLADTQYF.

The V gene is TRBV15, the J gene TRBJ1-3; perhaps TRBD1 as D (5 bases). V gave up 0 bases and J gave up 6 bases, with 12 bases separating them. Germline V lookup: CDR1 LNHNV, CDR2 YYDKDF (reference sequence). The CDR3 contains 15 residues. CDR3 bases: TGTGCCACCAGCAGAGACGGAAACAGGCAAAACACCATATATTTT. It encodes CATSRDGNRQNTIYF.

This clonotype was detected only a few times. The J gene is TRBJ1-6, the V gene TRBV9; D may be TRBD1 (5 bases). V shed 4 bases and J shed 7 bases, with 12 bases lying between them. The CDR3 has 14 residues. CDR1 and CDR2 (germline): SGDLS, YYNGEE. The CDR3 is CASSPGSANSPLHF. The CDR3 DNA follows: TGTGCCAGCAGCCCAGGGTCGGCGAATTCACCCCTCCACTTT.

This clonotype came up many times. The V gene is TRBV29-1, the J gene TRBJ2-2; D is unresolved. The V end lost 4 bases, the J end lost 3 bases, and 9 bases lay between the germline ends. Germline V gene sequence: CDR1 SQVTM, CDR2 ANQGSEA. This CDR3 is 13 amino acids long. CDR3 coding DNA: TGCAGCGTTGGTCGGAAGGACACCGGGGAGCTGTTTTTT. Translation: CSVGRKDTGELFF.

The genes are TRBV7-2 and TRBJ1-1; unclear D gene. Germline V gives CDR1 SGHTA, CDR2 FQGNSA. The CDR3 runs to 13 residues. V lost 1 base to trimming and J lost 4 bases, with 7 bases between them. The DNA for the CDR3 is TGTGCCAGCAGCTTAGGGCAAATCACTGAAGCTTTCTTT. It is translated as CASSLGQITEAFF. The full variable domain, in which reference TRBV7-2 and TRBJ1-1 provide the parts outside the CDR3, is GAGVSQSPSNKVTEKGKDVELRCDPISGHTALYWYRQSLGQGLEFLIYFQGNSAPDKSGLPSDRFSAERTGGSVSTLTIQRTQQEDSAVYLCASSLGQITEAFFGQGTRLTVV.

This chain joins TRBV12-3 or TRBV12-4 and TRBJ1-1; D gene unclear. V was pared by 3 bases and J by 1 base, with 12 bases between. The CDR3 contains 15 residues. The CDR3 is CASSLNGEANTEAFF. DNA for the CDR3: TGTGCCAGCAGTTTGAATGGGGAAGCGAACACTGAAGCTTTCTTT.